The T cell receptor beta chain described here comes from a study of shared clonotypes between healthy human individuals. About this clone: The antigen is unknown.

Naive CD8 isolation took CD45RO-negative cells positively selected for CCR7 and excluded terminally differentiated effector memory CD45RA+ cells. The table came from immunoSEQ multiplex PCR; TCRdb's copy has only in-frame clones and leaves some out. The sample yields more than 2 million clones, about 95% seen once. Study-level results: Naive CD4 clonotypes were shared across a few donors at around 5.4%. Exclusively blood specimens were collected; tissue repertoires likely differ.

Trimming took 0 bases from V and 1 from J, leaving 7 bases between them. Germline V gene data show CDR1 as MNHEY and CDR2 as SMNVEV (reference sequence). CDR3 length equals 15 residues. J is TRBJ1-3 and V is TRBV27; D not resolved. This TCR came from a man aged 18 to 29 in good health. Source material: naive CD8+ T cells sorted from blood. Here the CDR3 DNA reads TGTGCCAGCAGTTTATCTTGGGGTTCTGGAAACACCATATATTTT. Encoded protein: CASSLSWGSGNTIYF.